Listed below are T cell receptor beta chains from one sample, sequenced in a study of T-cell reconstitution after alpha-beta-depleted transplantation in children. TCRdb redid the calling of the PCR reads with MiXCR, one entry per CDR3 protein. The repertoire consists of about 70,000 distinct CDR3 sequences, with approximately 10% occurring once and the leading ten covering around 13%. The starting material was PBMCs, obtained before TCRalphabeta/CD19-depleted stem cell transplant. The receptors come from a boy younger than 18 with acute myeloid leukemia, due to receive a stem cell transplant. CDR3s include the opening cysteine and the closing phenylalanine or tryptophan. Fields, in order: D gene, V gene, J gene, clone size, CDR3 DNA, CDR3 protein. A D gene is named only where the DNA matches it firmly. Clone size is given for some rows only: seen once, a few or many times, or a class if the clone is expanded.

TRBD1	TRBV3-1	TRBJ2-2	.	TGTGCCAGCAGTCTAAGGACAGGGGGAAACACCGGGGAGCTGTTTTTT	CASSLRTGGNTGELFF
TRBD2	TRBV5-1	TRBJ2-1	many	TGCGCCAGCAGCTCCGTAGCGGGGGGATACAATGAGCAGTTCTTC	CASSSVAGGYNEQFF
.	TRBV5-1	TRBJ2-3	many	TGCGCCAGCAGTGTTCCGGCCGGCTCAGATACGCAGTATTTT	CASSVPAGSDTQYF
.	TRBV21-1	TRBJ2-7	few	TGTGCCAGCAGCAAAGCGGTTGGGGGCTTAGCGGGGCCCTCCTACGAGCAGTACTTC	CASSKAVGGLAGPSYEQYF
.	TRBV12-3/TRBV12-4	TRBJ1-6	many	TGTGCCAGCAGTTTAAGTACAGGCGATAATTCACCCCTCCACTTT	CASSLSTGDNSPLHF
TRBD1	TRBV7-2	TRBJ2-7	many	TGTGCCAGCAGTATACCGGGACAGGGCCGCGAGCAGTACTTC	CASSIPGQGREQYF
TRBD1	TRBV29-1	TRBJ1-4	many	TGCAGCGTCCGGGACAGGGAGGGGGAAAAACTGTTTTTT	CSVRDREGEKLFF
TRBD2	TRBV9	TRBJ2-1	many	TGTGCCAGCAGCCCCGGGACTAGCGGGTGGAATGAGCAGTTCTTC	CASSPGTSGWNEQFF
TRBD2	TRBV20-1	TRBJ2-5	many	TGCAGTGCTAGTCGGCTAGCGGGGGCACAAGAGACCCAGTACTTC	CSASRLAGAQETQYF
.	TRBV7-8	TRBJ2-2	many	TGTGCCGGCACTGCCTACGTACTCACCGGGGAGCTGTTTTTT	CAGTAYVLTGELFF
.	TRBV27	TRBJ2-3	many	TGTGCCAGCAGCAAGGAGAGGGGCACAGATACGCAGTATTTT	CASSKERGTDTQYF
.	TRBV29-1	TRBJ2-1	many	TGCAGCGTTGAATTCACTAGATTCAACAATGAGCAGTTCTTC	CSVEFTRFNNEQFF
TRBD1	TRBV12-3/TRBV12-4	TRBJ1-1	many	TGTGCCAGCAGTTTCAGGGGGAGGTTAGGGAACACTGAAGCTTTCTTT	CASSFRGRLGNTEAFF
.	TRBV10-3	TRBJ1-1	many	TGTGCCATCAGTGATCTACAGAACACTGAAGCTTTCTTT	CAISDLQNTEAFF
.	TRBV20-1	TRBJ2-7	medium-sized	TGCAGTGCGGGGAGCTACGAGCAGTACTTC	CSAGSYEQYF
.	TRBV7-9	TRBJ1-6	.	TGTGCCAGCAGCTTAGGGGGGAATTCACCCCTCCACTTT	CASSLGGNSPLHF
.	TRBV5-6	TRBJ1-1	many	TGTGCCAGCAGCGTGACAGTGATGAACACTGAAGCTTTCTTT	CASSVTVMNTEAFF
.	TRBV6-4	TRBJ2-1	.	TGTGCCAGCAGTATGGAGGGGGGGGGAACGGATGAGCAGTTCTTC	CASSMEGGGTDEQFF
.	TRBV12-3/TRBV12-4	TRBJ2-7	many	TGTGCCAGCAGCCTTAAGGGCTACGAGCAGTACTTC	CASSLKGYEQYF
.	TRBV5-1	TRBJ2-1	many	TGCGCCAGCAGCTTGGGGGGATTCACCAATGAGCAGTTCTTC	CASSLGGFTNEQFF
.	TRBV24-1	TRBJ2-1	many	TGTGCCACCAGTGATTTCACGGAGCGGGCCGGCAATGAGCAGTTCTTC	CATSDFTERAGNEQFF
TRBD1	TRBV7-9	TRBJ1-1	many	TGTGCCAGCAGCTTATCAACAGGGGAGCCTGAAGCTTTCTTT	CASSLSTGEPEAFF
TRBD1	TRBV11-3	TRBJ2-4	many	TGTGCCAGCAGCTTAGTAACGATCCCCGGGACAGGGGGCGCGACGCCCAAAAACATTCAGTACTTC	CASSLVTIPGTGGATPKNIQYF
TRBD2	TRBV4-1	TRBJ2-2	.	TGCGCCAGCAGCCAAGACCGACTAGCGGCCGGGCGCACCGGGGAGCTGTTTTTT	CASSQDRLAAGRTGELFF
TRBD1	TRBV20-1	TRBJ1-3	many	TGCAGTGCTCCGACAGGGGTGGGAAACACCATATATTTT	CSAPTGVGNTIYF
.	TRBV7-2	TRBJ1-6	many	TGTGCCAGCCGAACAGGGAGCTCCTATAATTCACCCCTCCACTTT	CASRTGSSYNSPLHF
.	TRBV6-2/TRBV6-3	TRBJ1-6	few	TGTGCCAGCAGTTTAGGACCTGGGAATTCACCCCTCCACTTT	CASSLGPGNSPLHF
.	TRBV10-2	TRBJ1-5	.	TGCGCCAGCCGGGTTAGCAGCAATCAGCCCCAGCATTTT	CASRVSSNQPQHF
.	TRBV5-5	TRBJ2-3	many	TGTGCCAGCAGTCCAAGCCCCCTGGGGGGTCTCGCAGATACGCAGTATTTT	CASSPSPLGGLADTQYF
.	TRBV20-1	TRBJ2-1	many	TGCAGTGCTAGAGATCCCCAAGGCGGGGGCCCCTACAATGAGCAGTTCTTC	CSARDPQGGGPYNEQFF
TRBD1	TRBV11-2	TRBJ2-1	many	TGTGCCAGCAGCCGGAATCCAATTGGGACAGGGGGCTCCAATGAGCAGTTCTTC	CASSRNPIGTGGSNEQFF
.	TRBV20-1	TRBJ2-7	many	TGCAGTGCTAGTAAAGGACCGACTTGGGACGAGCAGTACTTC	CSASKGPTWDEQYF
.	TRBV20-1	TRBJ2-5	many	TGCAGTGCTAGGGGGGCAAGGGTCGCTGAAGAGACCCAGTACTTC	CSARGARVAEETQYF
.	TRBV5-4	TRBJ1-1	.	TGTGCCAGCAGCTCTTCGACGGGGAACACTGAAGCTTTCTTT	CASSSSTGNTEAFF
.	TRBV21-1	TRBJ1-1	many	TGTGCCAGCAGCAATGAGACCGGGACAGGGGACACTGAAGCTTTCTTT	CASSNETGTGDTEAFF
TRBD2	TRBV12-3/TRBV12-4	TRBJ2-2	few	TGTGCCAGCAGTCGGAACCGACTAGCGGGGGGCAGGAACACCGGGGAGCTGTTTTTT	CASSRNRLAGGRNTGELFF
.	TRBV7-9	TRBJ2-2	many	TGTGCCAGCAGCTTAGGGACTTACAGCGGGGAGCTGTTTTTT	CASSLGTYSGELFF
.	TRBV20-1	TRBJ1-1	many	TGCAGTGCTAGAGAGTTTGACACTGAAGCTTTCTTT	CSAREFDTEAFF
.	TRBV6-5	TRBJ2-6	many	TGTGCCAGCAGTTGGAGCAGGCGCAGCTCTGGGGCCAACGTCCTGACTTTC	CASSWSRRSSGANVLTF
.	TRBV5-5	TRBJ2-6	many	TGTGCCAGCAGCTTGGGTCCGCTTCCTGGGGCCAACGTCCTGACTTTC	CASSLGPLPGANVLTF
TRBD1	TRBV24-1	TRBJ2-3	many	TGTGCCACCAGTGATGACAGGGACCCCGTCGCCGCGCAGTATTTT	CATSDDRDPVAAQYF
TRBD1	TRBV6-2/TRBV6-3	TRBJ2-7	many	TGTGCCAGCACCCATCTGGGACAGGGCTCCTACGAGCAGTACTTC	CASTHLGQGSYEQYF
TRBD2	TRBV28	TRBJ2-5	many	TGTGCCAGCAGTCTTTTAGCGGGGGGAATTGAGACCCAGTACTTC	CASSLLAGGIETQYF
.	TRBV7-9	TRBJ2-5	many	TGTGCCAGCACAGCTAGGGCCTCATGGGAGACCCAGTACTTC	CASTARASWETQYF
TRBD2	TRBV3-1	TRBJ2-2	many	TGTGCCAGCAGCCCCGGGACTAGCACCGGGGAGCTGTTTTTT	CASSPGTSTGELFF
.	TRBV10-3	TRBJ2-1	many	TGTGCCATTGGAAGGGGGGTTCGGGACAATGAGCAGTTCTTC	CAIGRGVRDNEQFF
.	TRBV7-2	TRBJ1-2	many	TGTGCCAGCAGCTTAGACGGAACTTCTAACTATGGCTACACCTTC	CASSLDGTSNYGYTF
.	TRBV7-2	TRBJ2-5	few	TGTGCCAGCAGCCTTTCATCGACCTTCCAAGAGACCCAGTACTTC	CASSLSSTFQETQYF
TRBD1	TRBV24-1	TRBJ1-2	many	TGTGCCACCAGTGCCCAGGACAGGAGCTATGGCTACACCTTC	CATSAQDRSYGYTF
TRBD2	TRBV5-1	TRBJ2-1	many	TGCGCCAGCAGCTTGGGGGGTACTAGCGGCACGGGCAATGAGCAGTTCTTC	CASSLGGTSGTGNEQFF
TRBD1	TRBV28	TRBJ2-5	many	TGTGCCAGCAGTTCCCTTACAGGGGGTAGAGAGACCCAGTACTTC	CASSSLTGGRETQYF
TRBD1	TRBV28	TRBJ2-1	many	TGTGCCAGCAGCCCCGGGACAGGGGCACTCAATGAGCAGTTCTTC	CASSPGTGALNEQFF
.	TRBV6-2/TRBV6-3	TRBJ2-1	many	TGTGCCAGCAGACGGGCCGTCCCGACAGCCTACAATGAGCAGTTCTTC	CASRRAVPTAYNEQFF
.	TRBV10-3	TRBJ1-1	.	TGTGCCATCAGTGAGCGGAGGGGGAACACTGAAGCTTTCTTT	CAISERRGNTEAFF
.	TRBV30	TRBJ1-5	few	TGTGCCTGGAGTGTATCAGGAGATCAGCCCCAGCATTTT	CAWSVSGDQPQHF
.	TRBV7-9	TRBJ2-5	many	TGTGCCAGCAGCTTTCTTGCCCAAGAGACCCAGTACTTC	CASSFLAQETQYF
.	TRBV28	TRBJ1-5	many	TGTGCCAGCAGTTTCCCCCCCGACAGAATCCCTAGGGGCAATCAGCCCCAGCATTTT	CASSFPPDRIPRGNQPQHF
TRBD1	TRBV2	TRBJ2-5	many	TGTGCCAGCAGTAAGGACAGGGCGGGGGAGACCCAGTACTTC	CASSKDRAGETQYF